Below, 6 T cell receptor beta chains from the same sample are listed, as sequenced in a study of shared clonotypes between healthy human individuals. Produced via immunoSEQ multiplex PCR; TCRdb's table is partial and in-frame only. This table has roughly 2,300,000 clones, about nine tenths appearing once. The sequenced sample was naive CD4+ T cells from PBMCs. Subset here: CD45RA+ positively selected. The origin of the receptors is a man between 18 and 35 years old in good health. Some clones in this sample may be carry-over from other donors' samples.

The CDR3 protein is CASSYIAGAADTQYF. CDR3 bases: TGCGCCAGCAGCTATATAGCGGGAGCTGCAGATACGCAGTATTTT. The chain has TRBV5-1 and TRBJ2-3; 9 bases map to TRBD2. This CDR3 is built from 15 residues. Germline loops: CDR1 SGHRS, CDR2 YFSETQ. J gave up 4 bases and V 3 bases, and 6 bases lay outside the gene matches.

This chain uses TRBV9 with TRBJ1-3; 8 nucleotides align to TRBD1. Germline values: CDR1 SGDLS, CDR2 YYNGEE. The CDR3 covers 18 residues. Unmatched junction bases numbered 8, after V lost 0 bases and J lost 0 bases. This CDR3 is CASSVGSGTGASGNTIYF. In nucleotides, the CDR3 is TGTGCCAGCAGCGTAGGATCCGGGACAGGAGCCTCTGGAAACACCATATATTTT.

The chain employs TRBV7-8 and TRBJ2-7, with D unresolved. Looked up from germline, CDR1 is SGHVS and CDR2 is FQNEAQ. The CDR3 length is 18 residues. The ends were cut back, 4 bases at V and 7 bases at J, with 29 bases in the middle. The CDR3, as DNA: TGTGCCAGCAGCTCACTATGGGCCGGAACGGAGCTCTCCGGAGAGCAGTACTTC. It is translated as CASSSLWAGTELSGEQYF.

The chain carries TRBV27 and TRBJ1-2; D is perhaps TRBD1 (5 bases). Germline V gene lookup returns CDR1 MNHEY and CDR2 SMNVEV (reference sequence). The CDR3 covers 14 residues. V was pared by 5 bases and J by 4 bases, with 14 bases between. The CDR3 coding sequence is TGTGCCAGCAGTGGAACAGGCGTACCCTATGGCTACACCTTC. Its protein is CASSGTGVPYGYTF.

This chain links TRBV6-6 with TRBJ1-1; D remains ambiguous. Germline-derived CDR1 and CDR2 are MNHNY and SVGAGI (reference sequence). Trimming removed 0 bases at V and 6 bases at J, with 8 bases between. CDR3 length: 13 amino acids. This CDR3 is CASSYSRGPEAFF. CDR3 sequence (DNA): TGTGCCAGCAGTTACTCACGAGGTCCTGAAGCTTTCTTT.

J is TRBJ2-3 and V is TRBV5-1, with 7 bases that match TRBD2. This CDR3 has 16 residues. From germline, CDR1 is SGHRS and CDR2 YFSETQ. V lost 5 bases and J lost 2; bases outside the gene matches: 11. The CDR3 sequence is CASRNAPSGVTDTQYF. The CDR3 bases are TGCGCCAGCAGAAACGCGCCCAGCGGGGTCACAGATACGCAGTATTTT.